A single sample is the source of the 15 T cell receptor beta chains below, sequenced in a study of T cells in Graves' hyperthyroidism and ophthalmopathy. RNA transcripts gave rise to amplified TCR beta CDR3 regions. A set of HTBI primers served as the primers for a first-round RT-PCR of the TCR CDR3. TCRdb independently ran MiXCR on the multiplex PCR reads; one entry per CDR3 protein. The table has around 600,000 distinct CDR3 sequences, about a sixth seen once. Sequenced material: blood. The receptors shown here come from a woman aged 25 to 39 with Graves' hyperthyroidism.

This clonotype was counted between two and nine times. The CDR3 sequence: CASSEVRYEQFF. The CDR3 DNA reads TGTGCCAGCAGTGAGGTGCGGTACGAGCAGTTCTTC. This chain joins TRBV2 and TRBJ2-1; D call uncertain. Looked up from germline, CDR1 is SNHLY and CDR2 is FYNNEI. Trimming pared 3 bases from V and 10 bases from J, leaving 10 bases between. The CDR3 totals 12 residues.

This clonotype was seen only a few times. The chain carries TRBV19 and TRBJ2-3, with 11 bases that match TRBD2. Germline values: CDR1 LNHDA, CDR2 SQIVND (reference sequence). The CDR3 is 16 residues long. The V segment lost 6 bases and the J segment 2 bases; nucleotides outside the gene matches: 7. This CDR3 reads CASRSLAGGTTDTQYF. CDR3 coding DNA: TGTGCCAGTAGATCCCTAGCGGGAGGAACCACAGATACGCAGTATTTT.

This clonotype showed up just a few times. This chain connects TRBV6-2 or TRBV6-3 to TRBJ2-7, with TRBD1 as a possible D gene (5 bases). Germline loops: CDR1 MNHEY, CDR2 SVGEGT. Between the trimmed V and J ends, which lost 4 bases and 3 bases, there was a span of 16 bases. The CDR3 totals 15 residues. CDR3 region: CASSLSRVLRYEQYF. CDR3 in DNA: TGTGCCAGCAGTTTGTCCAGGGTACTGCGCTACGAGCAGTACTTC.

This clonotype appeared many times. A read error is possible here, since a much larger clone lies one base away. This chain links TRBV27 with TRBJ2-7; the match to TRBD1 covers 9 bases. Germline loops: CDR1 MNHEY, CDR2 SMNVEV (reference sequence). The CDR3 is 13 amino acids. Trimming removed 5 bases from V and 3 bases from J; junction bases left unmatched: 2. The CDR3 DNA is TGTGCCAGCAGTACGGGACAGGGCTACGAGCAGTACTTC. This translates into CASSTGQGYEQYF.

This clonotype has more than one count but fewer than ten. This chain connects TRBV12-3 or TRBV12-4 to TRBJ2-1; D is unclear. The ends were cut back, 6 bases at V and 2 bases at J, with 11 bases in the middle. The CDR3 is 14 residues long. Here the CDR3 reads CASSPRRTYNEQFF. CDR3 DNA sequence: TGTGCCAGCAGCCCGAGACGCACCTACAATGAGCAGTTCTTC.

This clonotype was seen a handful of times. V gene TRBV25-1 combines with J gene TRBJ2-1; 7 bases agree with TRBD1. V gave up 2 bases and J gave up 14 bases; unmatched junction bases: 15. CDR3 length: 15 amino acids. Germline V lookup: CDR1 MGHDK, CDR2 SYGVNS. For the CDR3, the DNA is TGTGCCAGCAGTGAAGGCACCGGGACAGCCTTTCGTAAGTTCTTC. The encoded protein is CASSEGTGTAFRKFF. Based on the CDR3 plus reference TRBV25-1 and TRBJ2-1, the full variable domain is EADIYQTPRYLVIGTGKKITLECSQTMGHDKMYWYQQDPGMELHLIHYSYGVNSTEKGDLSSESTVSRIRTEHFPLTLESARPSHTSQYLCASSEGTGTAFRKFFGPGTRLTVL.

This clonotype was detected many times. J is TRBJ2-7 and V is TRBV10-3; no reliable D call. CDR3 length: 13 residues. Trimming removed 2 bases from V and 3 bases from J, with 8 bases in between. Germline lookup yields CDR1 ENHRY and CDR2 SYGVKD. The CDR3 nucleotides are TGTGCCATCAGTGAGGCTGATTACTACGAGCAGTACTTC. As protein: CAISEADYYEQYF.

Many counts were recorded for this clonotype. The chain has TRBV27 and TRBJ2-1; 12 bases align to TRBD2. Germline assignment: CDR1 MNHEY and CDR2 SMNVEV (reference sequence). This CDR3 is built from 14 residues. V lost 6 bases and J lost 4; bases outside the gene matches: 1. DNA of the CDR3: TGTGCCAGCAGACTAGCGGGAGGTTACAATGAGCAGTTCTTC. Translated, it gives CASRLAGGYNEQFF.

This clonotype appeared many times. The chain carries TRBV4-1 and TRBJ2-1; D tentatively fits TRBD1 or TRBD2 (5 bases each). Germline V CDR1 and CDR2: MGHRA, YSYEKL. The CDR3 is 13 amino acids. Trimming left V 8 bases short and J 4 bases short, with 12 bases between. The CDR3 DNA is TGCGCCAGCCGGGGCGGACCATACAATGAGCAGTTCTTC. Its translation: CASRGGPYNEQFF.

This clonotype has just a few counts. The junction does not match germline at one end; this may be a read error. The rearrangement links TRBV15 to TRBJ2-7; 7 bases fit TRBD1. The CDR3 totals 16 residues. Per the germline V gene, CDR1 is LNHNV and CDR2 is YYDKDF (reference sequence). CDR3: CATSSRQGITPYKQYF. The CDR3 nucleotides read TGTGCCACCAGCAGTAGACAGGGAATAACGCCCTACAAGCAGTACTTC.

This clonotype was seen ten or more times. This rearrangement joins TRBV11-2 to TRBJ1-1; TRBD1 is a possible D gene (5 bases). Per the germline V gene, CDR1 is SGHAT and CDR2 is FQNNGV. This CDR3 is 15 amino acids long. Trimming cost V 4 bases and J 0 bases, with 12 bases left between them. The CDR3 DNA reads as TGTGCCAGCAGCTCGGCAGGGCTTGTGAACACTGAAGCTTTCTTT. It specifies CASSSAGLVNTEAFF.

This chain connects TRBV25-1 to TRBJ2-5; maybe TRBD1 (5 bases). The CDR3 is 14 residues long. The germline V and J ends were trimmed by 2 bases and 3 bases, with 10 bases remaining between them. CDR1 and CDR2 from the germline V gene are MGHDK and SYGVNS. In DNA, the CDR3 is TGTGCCAGCAGTGAAGGGGCAGGGAAAGAGACCCAGTACTTC. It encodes CASSEGAGKETQYF. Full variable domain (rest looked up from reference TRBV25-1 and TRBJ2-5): EADIYQTPRYLVIGTGKKITLECSQTMGHDKMYWYQQDPGMELHLIHYSYGVNSTEKGDLSSESTVSRIRTEHFPLTLESARPSHTSQYLCASSEGAGKETQYFGPGTRLLVL.

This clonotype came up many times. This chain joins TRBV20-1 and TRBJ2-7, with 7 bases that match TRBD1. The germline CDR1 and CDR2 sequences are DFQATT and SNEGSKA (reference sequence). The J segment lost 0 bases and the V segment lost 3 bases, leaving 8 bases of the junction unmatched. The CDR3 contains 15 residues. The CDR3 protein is CSASTDRVPSYEQYF. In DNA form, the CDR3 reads TGCAGTGCTAGCACAGACAGGGTGCCCTCCTACGAGCAGTACTTC.

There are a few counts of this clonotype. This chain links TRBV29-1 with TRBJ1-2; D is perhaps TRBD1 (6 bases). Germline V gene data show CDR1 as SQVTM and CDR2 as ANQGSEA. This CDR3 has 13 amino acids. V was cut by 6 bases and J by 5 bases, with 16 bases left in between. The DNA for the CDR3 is TGCAGCGTAGCAGGGGCCGAGAATTATGGCTACACCTTC. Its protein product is CSVAGAENYGYTF.

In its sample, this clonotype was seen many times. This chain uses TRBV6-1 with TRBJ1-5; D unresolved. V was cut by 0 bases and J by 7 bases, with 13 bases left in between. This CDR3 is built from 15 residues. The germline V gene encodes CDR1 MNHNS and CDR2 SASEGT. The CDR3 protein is CASSEAGRSLQPQHF. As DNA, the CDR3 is TGTGCCAGCAGTGAAGCAGGACGGTCACTCCAGCCCCAGCATTTT.